This TCR beta chain stems from a study of T cell responses to AZD1222 COVID-19 vaccine. Assay used: immunoSEQ multiplex PCR; TCRdb lists only in-frame clones, some missing. The sample gives 90,000 to 130,000 clones, about nine tenths of which show up once; roughly 7.8% is in the top ten. V was pared by 5 bases and J by 4 bases, with 6 bases of the junction left unmatched. Germline values: CDR1 SGHRS, CDR2 YFSETQ. The CDR3 loop spans 14 amino acids. The TCR sequence derives from an adult in good health. J is TRBJ2-5 and V is TRBV5-1, with TRBD1 identical over 9 bases. The sequenced sample was peripheral blood, obtained on day 0 of AZD1222 vaccination. CDR3: CASRGGQGGETQYF. CDR3 bases: TGCGCCAGCAGGGGGGGACAGGGAGGAGAGACCCAGTACTTC.